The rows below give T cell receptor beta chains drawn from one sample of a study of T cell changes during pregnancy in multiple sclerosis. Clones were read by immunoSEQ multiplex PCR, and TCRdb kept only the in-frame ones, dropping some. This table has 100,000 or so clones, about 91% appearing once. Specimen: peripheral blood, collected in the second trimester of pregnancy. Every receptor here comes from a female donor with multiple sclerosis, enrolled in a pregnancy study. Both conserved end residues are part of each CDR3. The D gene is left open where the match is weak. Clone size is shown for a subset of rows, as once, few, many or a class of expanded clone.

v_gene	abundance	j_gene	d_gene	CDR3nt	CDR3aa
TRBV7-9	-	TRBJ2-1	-	TGTGCCAGCAGCGACCCGGGAGTCCCGGACAATGAGCAGTTCTTC	CASSDPGVPDNEQFF
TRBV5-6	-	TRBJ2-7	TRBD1	TGTGCCAGCACCGAGGACAGGGGGCAGGGGTACGAGCAGTACTTC	CASTEDRGQGYEQYF
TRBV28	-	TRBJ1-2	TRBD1	TGTGCCAGCAGCCCCGGACAGGGGACCTATGGCTACACCTTC	CASSPGQGTYGYTF
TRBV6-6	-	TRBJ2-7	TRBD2	TGTGCCAGCTGGGAGGGAACCACCTACGAGCAGTACTTC	CASWEGTTYEQYF
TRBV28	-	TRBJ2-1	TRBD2	TGTGCCAGCAGCCTTAGCGGGAGAAGGGCCTACAATGAGCAGTTCTTC	CASSLSGRRAYNEQFF
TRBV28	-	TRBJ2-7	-	TGTGCCAGCAGTAGCGAAATCTACGAGCAGTACTTC	CASSSEIYEQYF
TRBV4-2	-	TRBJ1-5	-	TGTGCCAGCAGCCAAGATAGTCATCAGCCCCAGCATTTT	CASSQDSHQPQHF
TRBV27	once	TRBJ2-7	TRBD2	TGTGCCAGCAGACTAGCGGGGGCCTACGAGCAGTACTTC	CASRLAGAYEQYF
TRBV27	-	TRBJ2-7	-	TGTGCCAGCAGATCAAGGGGGTCAGGGTACCCCTACGAGCAGTACTTC	CASRSRGSGYPYEQYF
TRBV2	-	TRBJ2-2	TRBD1	TGTGCCAGCCTGGGACAGGGGGCCGACACCGGGGAGCTGTTTTTT	CASLGQGADTGELFF
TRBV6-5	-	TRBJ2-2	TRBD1	TGTGCCAGCAGTTACGATAACAGGGGGGCCGGGGAGCTGTTTTTT	CASSYDNRGAGELFF
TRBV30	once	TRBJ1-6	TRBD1	TGTGCCTGGCGACAGGGCGACAATTCACCCCTCCACTTT	CAWRQGDNSPLHF
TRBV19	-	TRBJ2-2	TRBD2	TGTGCCAGTAGTGGACTAGCGGGAAACACCGGGGAGCTGTTTTTT	CASSGLAGNTGELFF
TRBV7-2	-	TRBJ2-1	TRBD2	TGTGCCAGCAGCTTAAGCGGAATAGCGGGTATCTCCTACAATGAGCAGTTCTTC	CASSLSGIAGISYNEQFF
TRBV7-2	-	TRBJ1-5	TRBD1	TGTGCCAGCAGCCCGACAGGGGGCAATCAGCCCCAGCATTTT	CASSPTGGNQPQHF
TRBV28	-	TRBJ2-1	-	TGTGCCAGCAGTCCCATTCGTAGGGGTGAGCAGTTCTTC	CASSPIRRGEQFF